This entry concerns a single TCR beta chain. The antigen remains unidentified. Its ends do not fully match the called genes, so a read error is possible. Germline CDR1 is WNHNN and CDR2 is SYGVQD (reference sequence). This CDR3 comprises 12 residues. The data were obtained in a study of T cell repertoires in cytomegalovirus infection. Background on the study: Public TCR beta signatures marked donors with CMV infection and the matching HLA. General study findings and limits: Cumulated frequencies of public TCR beta families served to identify carriers of CMV plus the relevant HLA.

TCRdb re-called the reads with MiXCR, one entry per CDR3 protein. Of almost 500,000 distinct CDR3 sequences listed, around 11% were seen once; the top ten hold about 9.4%. The source of this sequence is a human donor in good health (CMV status not recorded). Some clones in this sample may be carry-over from other donors' samples. The chain is built from TRBV10-1 and TRBJ2-5; 8 bases align to TRBD2. The sample comprised PBMCs. CDR3 in DNA: TGCGCCAGCAGGCCCCCGCTCCTCGGGGGGGATTTC. As protein: CASRPPLLGGDF.